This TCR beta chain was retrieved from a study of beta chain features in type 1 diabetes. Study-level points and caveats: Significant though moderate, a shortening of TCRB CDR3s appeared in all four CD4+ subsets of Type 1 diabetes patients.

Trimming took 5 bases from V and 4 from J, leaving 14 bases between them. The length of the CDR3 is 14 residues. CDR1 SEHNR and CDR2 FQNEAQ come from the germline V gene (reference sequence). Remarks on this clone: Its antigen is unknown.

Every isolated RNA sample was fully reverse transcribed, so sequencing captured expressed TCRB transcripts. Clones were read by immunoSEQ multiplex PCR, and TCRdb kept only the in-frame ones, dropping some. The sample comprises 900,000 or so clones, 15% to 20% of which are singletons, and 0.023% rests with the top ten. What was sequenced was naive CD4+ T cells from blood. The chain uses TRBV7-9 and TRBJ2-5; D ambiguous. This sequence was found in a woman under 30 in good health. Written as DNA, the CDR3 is TGTGCCAGCAGCCTAAACACCCTCCGAGAGACCCAGTACTTC. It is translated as CASSLNTLRETQYF.